This entry is about one TCR beta chain. This sample was taken from a study of shared clonotypes between healthy human individuals. TCRdb's copy holds only in-frame clones and misses some; the assay was immunoSEQ multiplex PCR. The sample contains about 680,000 clones, 72% of which appear only once. Material for sequencing was memory CD4+ T cells sorted from blood. Subset described: CD45RA-negative fraction. This TCR was recovered from a young woman in good health.

The CDR3 sequence is CASSFGQGANTDTQYF. The CDR3 DNA reads TGCGCCAGCAGCTTCGGACAGGGGGCTAATACCGATACGCAGTATTTT. The chain uses TRBV5-1 and TRBJ2-3; TRBD1 matches 11 bases. V shed 2 bases, J shed 6 bases, and the junction held 8 bases outside the gene matches. Germline V lookup: CDR1 SGHRS, CDR2 YFSETQ. The CDR3 is made up of 16 amino acids.